This entry describes one TCR beta chain. Its antigen target is currently unknown. Within one base of it there is no much larger clone, and no base qualities were kept. This entry is derived from a study of T-cell reconstitution after alpha-beta-depleted transplantation in children (dated by TCRdb to between 2015 and 2016). Background on the whole study: T-cell immune reconstitution after TCRalphabeta/CD19-depleted allogeneic hematopoietic cell transplantation in children was quantitatively tracked in the study by means of TCR repertoire profiling. The research as a whole found: The apparently early alphabetaT-cell count recovery about two months after transplant was reportedly dependent on only several hundred rapidly expanded clones derived from non-depleted graft cells. The frequencies of hyperexpanded clones fell over the following months, and after one year, T-cell counts and TCRbeta diversity were mostly attributed to newly produced T cells. In some patients, high TCRbeta diversity at day 60 was attributed to recipient T cells and intrathymic progenitors that had survived conditioning.

Library creation used PCR. TCRdb shows the sequencer as Illumina HiSeq 2500. TCR library preparation used molecular barcoding, with unique molecular identifiers applied to normalize quantification of the TCRbeta repertoire. TCRdb reran the public reads through fastp at Q25 and MiXCR, keeping productive beta chains. Each record represents a unique CDR3 protein, reported with the most common genes and DNA among its rows. The sample table contains approximately 500,000 distinct CDR3 sequences; only one count was recorded for around 27% of them. The top ten hold 35% to 40% of the sample. The treatment or condition label, read with the paper, signifies: allogeneic hematopoietic cell transplantation with graft depleted of TCRalphabeta T cells and CD19 B cells. The children who served as transplant recipients had been given grafts of TCRalphabeta/CD19-depleted allogeneic hematopoietic cells. This material consisted of PBMCs, taken before TCRalphabeta/CD19-depleted stem cell transplant. The clonotype originates from a boy under two years old with Wiskott-Aldrich syndrome, due to receive a stem cell transplant.

The CDR3 region has the sequence CASSYSAVNTEAFF. The sequenced DNA: TGTGCCAGCAGTTATTCAGCCGTGAACACTGAAGCTTTCTTT. The chain is made from TRBV6-5 and TRBJ1-1; the D gene assignment is ambiguous. From a lookup of the germline V gene, CDR1 and CDR2 are MNHEY and SVGAGI. From its cysteine to its phenylalanine, the CDR3 spans 14 amino acids. Only CDR3 DNA remains: 42 bases, in frame from the first base. The V end loses 3 bases and the J end loses 0 bases, and a stretch of 8 bases separates them.